The 24 T cell receptor beta chains below were found in one sample sequenced in a study of T-cell memory formation after mild COVID-19. MiXCR, applied by TCRdb to the 5' RACE reads, yields one record per CDR3 protein. The sample contains tens of thousands of distinct CDR3 sequences, about 12% of which appear only once. Sequenced sample: PBMCs or a T cell subset sorted from them (not recorded which). Receptors were obtained from an adult woman who had mild COVID-19 (a few samples of this study predate the infection). Cell type and time point are not known.

The J gene is TRBJ2-1, the V gene TRBV7-6, with 9 bases that match TRBD2. Germline V gives CDR1 SGHVS, CDR2 FNYEAQ. The trim removed 5 bases at V and 3 bases at J, leaving 5 bases unmatched. The CDR3 has 15 amino acids. CDR3 DNA: TGTGCCAGCAGCCGTCTAGCGGGGAACTACAATGAGCAGTTCTTC. This translates into CASSRLAGNYNEQFF.

The rearrangement joins TRBV6-1 to TRBJ1-2; D gene unclear. This CDR3 region has 15 residues. V was cut by 3 bases and J by 0 bases, with 11 bases left in between. Germline V CDR1 and CDR2: MNHNS, SASEGT. DNA for the CDR3: TGTGCCAGCAGTGAGAGACGCAGTTCTAACTATGGCTACACCTTC. The encoded protein is CASSERRSSNYGYTF.

This clonotype was observed at least ten times. This rearrangement joins TRBV29-1 to TRBJ2-3; a possible D gene is TRBD1 (6 bases). V lost 4 bases and J 6 bases, leaving 17 bases between the germline ends. CDR3 length: 14 residues. CDR1 is SQVTM, CDR2 ANQGSEA, per germline. The CDR3 loop is CSVVYRERYDTQYF. The CDR3 nucleotides are TGCAGCGTTGTTTACAGGGAGCGCTACGATACGCAGTATTTT.

V and J are TRBV9 and TRBJ2-1; D may be TRBD2 (5 bases). Trimming left V 0 bases short and J 13 bases short, with 17 bases between. CDR1 and CDR2 from the germline V gene are SGDLS and YYNGEE. This CDR3 comprises 14 residues. The CDR3 DNA follows: TGTGCCAGCAGCGTAGCCTCGGACTGGTCTGATCAGTTCTTC. Residues: CASSVASDWSDQFF.

This clonotype was seen more than once but under ten times. Here the CDR3 DNA reads TGTGCCAGCAGCCCAAGAGTTTCGGGACTAGCGGGCGGGGAGCTGTTTTTT. Translated, it gives CASSPRVSGLAGGELFF. The rearrangement joins TRBV12-3 or TRBV12-4 to TRBJ2-2, with TRBD2 matching over 12 bases. Trimming removed 6 bases from V and 7 bases from J; junction bases left unmatched: 12. The CDR3 covers 17 residues.

This clonotype was counted at least ten times. This sequence joins TRBV7-6 and TRBJ1-1; D remains ambiguous. V was shortened by 1 base and J by 4 bases, with 7 bases between the two germline ends. The CDR3 spans 13 residues. Germline CDR1 reads SGHVS; CDR2 reads FNYEAQ. The CDR3 DNA sequence: TGTGCCAGCAGCTTAGTTTTGGCCACTGAAGCTTTCTTT. Amino acid sequence: CASSLVLATEAFF.

This clonotype has more than one count but fewer than ten. The chain has TRBV20-1 and TRBJ2-1; D unresolved. V was clipped by 0 bases and J by 12 bases, with 12 bases between them. This CDR3 comprises 12 residues. Germline CDR1 is DFQATT and CDR2 is SNEGSKA (reference sequence). In DNA, the CDR3 is TGCAGTGCTAGAGAGGGCTCCAAGGGGCAGTTCTTC. Translating gives CSAREGSKGQFF.

In this sample, this clonotype turned up a few times. The chain carries TRBV27 and TRBJ1-5, with a possible D match to TRBD1 (5 bases). V lost 4 bases and J lost 2, with 18 bases in between. Looked up from germline, CDR1 is MNHEY and CDR2 is SMNVEV (reference sequence). The CDR3 spans 17 residues. The CDR3 DNA is TGTGCCAGCAGTTCCCGGGCCAGGGTTAATGGCAATCAGCCCCAGCATTTT. It specifies CASSSRARVNGNQPQHF.

This clonotype was seen more than once but under ten times. The chain uses TRBV7-6 and TRBJ2-3; D might be TRBD2 (6 bases). Deletions cut 5 bases from V and 5 bases from J, with 17 bases between. This CDR3 has 15 amino acids. Per germline, CDR1 SGHVS and CDR2 FNYEAQ. The CDR3 nucleotides read TGTGCCAGCAGCAAACCGACGGACGGGGGAGATACGCAGTATTTT. It translates to CASSKPTDGGDTQYF.

The chain combines TRBV4-3 with TRBJ1-1; D not certain. This CDR3 is 13 amino acids long. Trimming stripped 0 bases from V and 7 bases from J, with 9 bases between. Germline V gene lookup returns CDR1 LGHNA and CDR2 YSLEER. The DNA for the CDR3 is TGCGCCAGCAGCCAAGATGAACTCAATGAAGCTTTCTTT. Translated, it gives CASSQDELNEAFF.

This chain's CDR3 is CASSLDRGPQETQYF. As DNA, the CDR3 is TGTGCCAGCTCACTCGACAGGGGACCTCAAGAGACCCAGTACTTC. The gene calls are TRBV18 and TRBJ2-5, with TRBD1 identical over 8 bases. With V trimmed by 4 bases and J by 2 bases, 6 bases remained unmatched. This CDR3 has 15 residues. CDR1 and CDR2 (germline): KGHSH, LQKENI.

The chain recombines TRBV4-1 with TRBJ2-7; D may match TRBD1 or TRBD2 (6 bases each). Trimming shortened V by 1 base and J by 4 bases, and 14 bases separated the two germline ends. Per germline, CDR1 MGHRA and CDR2 YSYEKL. CDR3 length: 15 amino acids. The CDR3 region has the DNA TGCGCCAGCAGCCAAGGGTCCGGGGGCGGATACGAGCAGTACTTC. Translation: CASSQGSGGGYEQYF.

This clonotype was counted a few times. The rearrangement uses TRBV4-1 and TRBJ1-1; maybe TRBD1 (5 bases). Germline CDR1 MGHRA, CDR2 YSYEKL. This CDR3 is built from 14 residues. The ends were cut back, 3 bases at V and 6 bases at J, with 14 bases in the middle. The CDR3 loop reads CASSQNSGWPEAFF. The DNA of the CDR3 is TGCGCCAGCAGCCAGAATTCAGGGTGGCCTGAAGCTTTCTTT.

The table lists this clonotype with a few counts. The CDR3 nucleotides are TGTGCCAGCACCCAGGGGCTAGCGGGATACAATGAGCAGTTCTTC. This codes for CASTQGLAGYNEQFF. The chain uses TRBV6-5 and TRBJ2-1; TRBD2 matches 9 bases. The CDR3 is 15 residues long. The germline V gene has CDR1 MNHEY and CDR2 SVGAGI. The V and J ends lost 7 bases and 4 bases, in that order; junction bases with no gene match: 8.

This chain connects TRBV12-3 or TRBV12-4 to TRBJ2-3; 8 positions match TRBD2. The CDR3 length is 14 residues. Unmatched junction bases numbered 4, after V lost 7 bases and J lost 1 base. The CDR3 sequence is CASKPTSGTDTQYF. The DNA of the CDR3 is TGTGCCAGCAAGCCGACTAGCGGCACAGATACGCAGTATTTT.

This clonotype has a handful of counts. The chain employs TRBV5-4 and TRBJ2-4, with D perhaps given as TRBD1 or TRBD2 (5 bases each). V lost 3 bases to trimming and J lost 0 bases, with 7 bases between them. The germline CDR1 and CDR2 sequences are SGHNT and YYREEE (reference sequence). This CDR3 region has 14 residues. Here the CDR3 reads CASSSGTAKNIQYF. CDR3 DNA: TGTGCCAGCAGCTCCGGGACAGCCAAAAACATTCAGTACTTC.

This clonotype was detected only a few times. The chain uses TRBV9 and TRBJ1-1; D is undetermined. CDR1 SGDLS and CDR2 YYNGEE come from the germline V gene. The CDR3 is 14 amino acids. With 2 bases removed from V and 1 base from J, the gap between germline ends came to 9 bases. CDR3 sequence reads: CASSVSGGNTEAFF. CDR3 in DNA: TGTGCCAGCAGCGTCTCCGGAGGGAACACTGAAGCTTTCTTT.

V gene TRBV20-1 combines with J gene TRBJ2-7; D remains unclear. CDR1 and CDR2 (germline): DFQATT, SNEGSKA (reference sequence). The V gene lost 7 bases and the J gene lost 4 bases, with 14 bases spanning the gap. CDR3 length equals 12 residues. DNA of the CDR3: TGCAGTGGGGCCAGTCGGGCGTACGAGCAGTACTTC. Residues: CSGASRAYEQYF.

This rearrangement joins TRBV18 to TRBJ2-3; D remains unclear. The CDR3 has 14 residues. CDR1 KGHSH and CDR2 LQKENI come from the germline V gene. V lost 6 bases, J lost 0 bases, and 10 bases lay in between. CDR3 coding DNA: TGTGCCAGCTCTCCAGCCCTAAGCACAGATACGCAGTATTTT. This gives the protein CASSPALSTDTQYF. The complete variable domain, with remaining parts taken from reference TRBV18 and TRBJ2-3, reads NAGVMQNPRHLVRRRGQEARLRCSPMKGHSHVYWYRQLPEEGLKFMVYLQKENIIDESGMPKERFSAEFPKEGPSILRIQQVVRGDSAAYFCASSPALSTDTQYFGPGTRLTVL.

This clonotype was seen only a few times. J is TRBJ1-1 and V is TRBV5-4; D not resolved. CDR1 and CDR2 from the germline V gene are SGHNT and YYREEE (reference sequence). The germline V and J ends were trimmed by 4 bases and 5 bases, with 21 bases remaining between them. The CDR3 runs 16 residues. The CDR3 nucleotides read TGTGCCAGCAGCGGCACGAACAGATACTATGGTACTGAAGCTTTCTTT. This sequence encodes CASSGTNRYYGTEAFF.

V is TRBV4-3 and J is TRBJ1-1, with 9 positions matching TRBD1. The V gene's germline CDR1 is LGHNA and CDR2 YSLEER. The ends lost 3 bases at V and 1 base at J; junction bases unmatched: 12. The CDR3 has 18 residues. The CDR3 is CASSQPGQGQLGNTEAFF. CDR3 DNA sequence: TGCGCCAGCAGCCAGCCGGGACAGGGACAGTTAGGGAACACTGAAGCTTTCTTT.

The V and J genes are TRBV6-1 and TRBJ2-7; D is undetermined. Germline V gene sequence: CDR1 MNHNS, CDR2 SASEGT. The CDR3 loop spans 13 amino acids. Trimming took 3 bases from V and 3 from J, leaving 9 bases between them. The CDR3 loop is CASSDIMDYEQYF. In nucleotides, the CDR3 is TGTGCCAGCAGTGATATAATGGACTACGAGCAGTACTTC.

This chain uses TRBV4-1 with TRBJ2-5; no reliable D call. CDR1 and CDR2 (germline): MGHRA, YSYEKL. The CDR3 totals 17 residues. Trimming left V 0 bases short and J 0 bases short, with 14 bases between. DNA of the CDR3: TGCGCCAGCAGCCAAGAACCTCCCGTTGACTACCAAGAGACCCAGTACTTC. Translation: CASSQEPPVDYQETQYF.

This clonotype was detected only a few times. V and J are TRBV4-1 and TRBJ2-1; a possible D gene is TRBD1 (5 bases). V dropped 1 base and J dropped 8 bases, with 12 bases sitting between them. The CDR3 extends over 14 amino acids. Germline V gives CDR1 MGHRA, CDR2 YSYEKL. The CDR3 nucleotides read TGCGCCAGCAGCCAAGTAGGGGTTAGGGATGAGCAGTTCTTC. Translation gives CASSQVGVRDEQFF.